This is a list of T cell receptor beta chains from one sample in a study of early T cells in non-severe SARS-CoV-2 infection. MiXCR, applied by TCRdb to the 5' RACE reads, yields one record per CDR3 protein. The sample carries 90,000 to 130,000 distinct CDR3 sequences, roughly 13% recorded once. Sequenced material: whole blood, taken at baseline. The receptor set was obtained from an adult who was a healthcare worker with PCR-confirmed SARS-CoV-2 infection or an uninfected control (not recorded which). CDR3s include the opening cysteine and the closing phenylalanine or tryptophan. D genes are given only for firm matches. Rows give clone size only sometimes, using once, few, many, or a class for an expanded clone.

d_gene: NA
v_gene: TRBV30
j_gene: TRBJ2-1
abundance: NA
CDR3aa: CAWSRNGAQQFF
CDR3nt: TGTGCCTGGAGCAGAAACGGAGCACAGCAGTTCTTC

d_gene: TRBD2
v_gene: TRBV2
j_gene: TRBJ2-1
abundance: NA
CDR3aa: CASSENGLAVDEQFF
CDR3nt: TGTGCCAGCAGTGAAAACGGACTAGCGGTGGATGAGCAGTTCTTC

d_gene: NA
v_gene: TRBV27
j_gene: TRBJ1-1
abundance: NA
CDR3aa: CASGENTEAFF
CDR3nt: TGTGCCAGCGGGGAGAACACTGAAGCTTTCTTT

d_gene: NA
v_gene: TRBV7-2
j_gene: TRBJ2-1
abundance: few
CDR3aa: CASTPSPSSYNEQFF
CDR3nt: TGTGCCAGCACCCCCAGCCCGAGCTCCTACAATGAGCAGTTCTTC

d_gene: NA
v_gene: TRBV3-1
j_gene: TRBJ1-3
abundance: many
CDR3aa: CASSLQRSGNTIYF
CDR3nt: TGTGCCAGCAGCCTACAGCGCTCTGGAAACACCATATATTTT

d_gene: NA
v_gene: TRBV7-2
j_gene: TRBJ2-3
abundance: NA
CDR3aa: CASSLASREDTQYF
CDR3nt: TGTGCCAGCAGCTTAGCATCCCGGGAAGATACGCAGTATTTT

d_gene: TRBD1
v_gene: TRBV12-3/TRBV12-4
j_gene: TRBJ1-2
abundance: many
CDR3aa: CASSSQGGNYGYTF
CDR3nt: TGTGCCAGCAGTTCCCAGGGGGGGAACTATGGCTACACCTTC

d_gene: TRBD2
v_gene: TRBV20-1
j_gene: TRBJ2-1
abundance: few
CDR3aa: CSAFSTSGENDDEQFF
CDR3nt: TGCAGTGCTTTTTCGACTAGCGGGGAGAATGACGATGAGCAGTTCTTC

d_gene: TRBD1
v_gene: TRBV7-9
j_gene: TRBJ1-4
abundance: NA
CDR3aa: CASSSGTGREKLFF
CDR3nt: TGTGCCAGCAGTTCCGGGACAGGGAGAGAAAAACTGTTTTTT

d_gene: NA
v_gene: TRBV28
j_gene: TRBJ1-6
abundance: many
CDR3aa: CASSFHRMWNSPLHF
CDR3nt: TGTGCCAGCAGTTTCCACCGGATGTGGAATTCACCCCTCCACTTT

d_gene: NA
v_gene: TRBV5-1
j_gene: TRBJ2-4
abundance: few
CDR3aa: CASSLDAGWVF
CDR3nt: TGCGCCAGCAGCTTGGATGCAGGTTGGGTTTTC

d_gene: NA
v_gene: TRBV21-1
j_gene: TRBJ1-4
abundance: NA
CDR3aa: CASSKGCDPFNEKLFF
CDR3nt: TGTGCCAGCAGCAAAGGGTGTGACCCCTTTAATGAAAAACTGTTTTTT

d_gene: TRBD1
v_gene: TRBV24-1
j_gene: TRBJ2-7
abundance: NA
CDR3aa: CATNGLDRGSYEQYF
CDR3nt: TGTGCCACCAACGGGCTCGACAGGGGGAGCTACGAGCAGTACTTC

d_gene: TRBD2
v_gene: TRBV5-1
j_gene: TRBJ2-3
abundance: few
CDR3aa: CASSYGISGGPDTQYF
CDR3nt: TGCGCCAGCAGCTACGGGATTAGCGGGGGGCCGGATACGCAGTATTTT

d_gene: NA
v_gene: TRBV14
j_gene: TRBJ1-6
abundance: NA
CDR3aa: CASSQEAPGSSYNSPLHF
CDR3nt: TGTGCCAGCAGCCAAGAGGCACCCGGGAGCTCCTATAATTCACCCCTCCACTTT

d_gene: NA
v_gene: TRBV20-1
j_gene: TRBJ2-5
abundance: few
CDR3aa: CSARGGETQYF
CDR3nt: TGCAGTGCGAGGGGGGGGGAGACCCAGTACTTC

d_gene: NA
v_gene: TRBV5-6
j_gene: TRBJ1-2
abundance: NA
CDR3aa: CASSLGVRDGYTF
CDR3nt: TGTGCCAGCAGCTTGGGCGTTAGGGATGGCTACACCTTC

d_gene: NA
v_gene: TRBV29-1
j_gene: TRBJ1-1
abundance: few
CDR3aa: CSEGTGAFF
CDR3nt: TGCAGCGAGGGGACGGGGGCTTTCTTT

d_gene: NA
v_gene: TRBV2
j_gene: TRBJ2-3
abundance: NA
CDR3aa: CASNGLLSDTQYF
CDR3nt: TGTGCCAGCAATGGACTTCTCAGTGATACGCAGTATTTT

d_gene: TRBD2
v_gene: TRBV5-1
j_gene: TRBJ2-7
abundance: few
CDR3aa: CASSLAVAGVTYEQYF
CDR3nt: TGCGCCAGCAGCTTGGCCGTTGCGGGGGTAACCTACGAGCAGTACTTC

d_gene: NA
v_gene: TRBV28
j_gene: TRBJ2-7
abundance: many
CDR3aa: CASTGGTASSYEQYF
CDR3nt: TGTGCCAGCACCGGAGGGACGGCGAGCTCCTACGAGCAGTACTTC

d_gene: NA
v_gene: TRBV2
j_gene: TRBJ1-3
abundance: NA
CDR3aa: CASTWAVTGNTIYF
CDR3nt: TGTGCCAGCACTTGGGCGGTAACTGGAAACACCATATATTTT

d_gene: NA
v_gene: TRBV5-4
j_gene: TRBJ2-7
abundance: few
CDR3aa: CASSLKRGSGYEQYF
CDR3nt: TGTGCCAGCAGCTTGAAGAGGGGAAGTGGGTACGAGCAGTACTTC

d_gene: NA
v_gene: TRBV6-5
j_gene: TRBJ1-6
abundance: NA
CDR3aa: CASSPSFGGGSPLHF
CDR3nt: TGTGCCAGCAGTCCCTCCTTTGGGGGTGGGTCACCCCTCCACTTT

d_gene: NA
v_gene: TRBV5-1
j_gene: TRBJ2-5
abundance: NA
CDR3aa: CASSAGIGGGETQYF
CDR3nt: TGCGCCAGCAGCGCCGGGATCGGTGGGGGAGAGACCCAGTACTTC

d_gene: NA
v_gene: TRBV28
j_gene: TRBJ2-7
abundance: many
CDR3aa: CASSLSRDYEQYF
CDR3nt: TGTGCCAGCAGTTTATCCCGGGACTACGAGCAGTACTTC

d_gene: NA
v_gene: TRBV29-1
j_gene: TRBJ2-5
abundance: few
CDR3aa: CSVDSGRTSHQETQYF
CDR3nt: TGCAGCGTTGATTCCGGCCGGACATCCCACCAGGAGACCCAGTACTTC

d_gene: TRBD1
v_gene: TRBV19
j_gene: TRBJ1-5
abundance: many
CDR3aa: CASTRDRGEQPQHF
CDR3nt: TGTGCCAGTACGCGAGACAGGGGTGAACAGCCCCAGCATTTT

d_gene: NA
v_gene: TRBV5-6
j_gene: TRBJ2-7
abundance: few
CDR3aa: CASSQTGTLASYEQYF
CDR3nt: TGTGCCAGCAGTCAAACCGGGACTTTAGCCTCCTACGAGCAGTACTTC

d_gene: NA
v_gene: TRBV4-1
j_gene: TRBJ1-4
abundance: NA
CDR3aa: CASSHRWTAYNEKLFF
CDR3nt: TGCGCCAGCAGCCACCGATGGACAGCGTATAATGAAAAACTGTTTTTT

d_gene: TRBD2
v_gene: TRBV20-1
j_gene: TRBJ2-5
abundance: NA
CDR3aa: CSALPLAGGRETQYF
CDR3nt: TGCAGTGCTCTCCCTCTAGCGGGGGGGAGGGAGACCCAGTACTTC

d_gene: NA
v_gene: TRBV28
j_gene: TRBJ1-2
abundance: few
CDR3aa: CASTGNFVPTF
CDR3nt: TGTGCCAGCACTGGGAATTTCGTTCCCACCTTC

d_gene: NA
v_gene: TRBV7-2
j_gene: TRBJ1-2
abundance: NA
CDR3aa: CASSLGHRSSNYGYTF
CDR3nt: TGTGCCAGCAGCCTGGGACACCGGAGCTCTAACTATGGCTACACCTTC

d_gene: NA
v_gene: TRBV5-1
j_gene: TRBJ2-7
abundance: few
CDR3aa: CASSLVGPQDSEQYF
CDR3nt: TGCGCCAGCAGCTTGGTAGGACCGCAGGATAGCGAGCAGTACTTC

d_gene: TRBD1
v_gene: TRBV12-3/TRBV12-4
j_gene: TRBJ2-1
abundance: few
CDR3aa: CASSFMGQGEQFF
CDR3nt: TGTGCCAGCAGTTTTATGGGACAGGGGGAGCAGTTCTTC

d_gene: NA
v_gene: TRBV14
j_gene: TRBJ1-1
abundance: few
CDR3aa: CASSKRGAGWNTEAFF
CDR3nt: TGTGCCAGCAGTAAACGGGGCGCAGGTTGGAACACTGAAGCTTTCTTT

d_gene: TRBD2
v_gene: TRBV20-1
j_gene: TRBJ2-5
abundance: many
CDR3aa: CSAKFGTSGSETQYF
CDR3nt: TGCAGTGCTAAGTTCGGGACTAGCGGGAGTGAGACCCAGTACTTC

d_gene: TRBD2
v_gene: TRBV28
j_gene: TRBJ2-7
abundance: NA
CDR3aa: CASSSGGRVSYEQYF
CDR3nt: TGTGCCAGCAGTTCAGGCGGGAGGGTATCCTACGAGCAGTACTTC

d_gene: TRBD2
v_gene: TRBV7-9
j_gene: TRBJ2-1
abundance: NA
CDR3aa: CASSYWTSGSNNEQFF
CDR3nt: TGTGCCAGCAGCTACTGGACTAGCGGGTCCAACAATGAGCAGTTCTTC

d_gene: NA
v_gene: TRBV2
j_gene: TRBJ1-2
abundance: NA
CDR3aa: CASSVGREIYGYTF
CDR3nt: TGTGCCAGCAGTGTGGGACGCGAGATCTATGGCTACACCTTC

d_gene: NA
v_gene: TRBV7-2
j_gene: TRBJ2-6
abundance: NA
CDR3aa: CASTPDGTGPNVLTF
CDR3nt: TGTGCCAGCACCCCCGACGGGACGGGGCCCAACGTCCTGACTTTC

d_gene: NA
v_gene: TRBV4-1
j_gene: TRBJ2-5
abundance: few
CDR3aa: CASSQSRADQETQYF
CDR3nt: TGCGCCAGCAGCCAAAGTAGAGCGGACCAAGAGACCCAGTACTTC

d_gene: TRBD2
v_gene: TRBV20-1
j_gene: TRBJ2-2
abundance: many
CDR3aa: CSARDPGGRHGELFF
CDR3nt: TGCAGTGCTAGGGATCCGGGAGGGCGCCACGGGGAGCTGTTTTTT

d_gene: NA
v_gene: TRBV5-1
j_gene: TRBJ2-1
abundance: NA
CDR3aa: CASRRVGRGLYNEQFF
CDR3nt: TGCGCCAGCCGTCGGGTGGGCAGGGGCCTATACAATGAGCAGTTCTTC

d_gene: NA
v_gene: TRBV7-9
j_gene: TRBJ2-7
abundance: NA
CDR3aa: CASSLGLRVPYEQYF
CDR3nt: TGTGCCAGCAGCTTGGGACTCCGGGTCCCCTACGAGCAGTACTTC

d_gene: NA
v_gene: TRBV5-1
j_gene: TRBJ2-1
abundance: NA
CDR3aa: CASSLGWGTSYNEQFF
CDR3nt: TGCGCCAGCAGCTTGGGGTGGGGGACGTCCTACAATGAGCAGTTCTTC

d_gene: TRBD2
v_gene: TRBV15
j_gene: TRBJ2-1
abundance: few
CDR3aa: CATSSTGLAGQVNEQFF
CDR3nt: TGTGCCACCAGCAGCACGGGACTAGCGGGACAAGTTAATGAGCAGTTCTTC

d_gene: NA
v_gene: TRBV24-1
j_gene: TRBJ1-1
abundance: NA
CDR3aa: CATSDPRGEAFF
CDR3nt: TGTGCCACCAGTGATCCCCGGGGTGAAGCTTTCTTT

d_gene: NA
v_gene: TRBV9
j_gene: TRBJ2-5
abundance: NA
CDR3aa: CASSVGQNTETQYF
CDR3nt: TGTGCCAGCAGCGTAGGACAAAATACAGAGACCCAGTACTTC

d_gene: NA
v_gene: TRBV18
j_gene: TRBJ1-1
abundance: few
CDR3aa: CASSPRGPTEAFF
CDR3nt: TGTGCCAGCTCACCACGGGGGCCCACTGAAGCTTTCTTT